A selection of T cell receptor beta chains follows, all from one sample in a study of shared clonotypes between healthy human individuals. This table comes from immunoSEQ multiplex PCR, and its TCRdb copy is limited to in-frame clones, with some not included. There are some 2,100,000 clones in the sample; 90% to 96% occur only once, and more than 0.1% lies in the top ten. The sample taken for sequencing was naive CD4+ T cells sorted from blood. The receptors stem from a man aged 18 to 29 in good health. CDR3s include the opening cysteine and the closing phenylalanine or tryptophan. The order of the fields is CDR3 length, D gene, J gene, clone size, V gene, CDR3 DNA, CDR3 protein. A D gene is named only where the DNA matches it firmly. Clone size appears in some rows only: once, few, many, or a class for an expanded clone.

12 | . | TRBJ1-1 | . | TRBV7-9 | TGTGCCACCGCACACTTGAACACTGAAGCTTTCTTT | CATAHLNTEAFF
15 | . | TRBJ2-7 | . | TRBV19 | TGTGCCAGTAGTACCACCGGTTTTTTCATCTACGAGCAGTACTTC | CASSTTGFFIYEQYF
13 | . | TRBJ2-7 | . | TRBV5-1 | TGCGCCAGCAGCCCAGATAACGGGGACGAGCAGTACTTC | CASSPDNGDEQYF
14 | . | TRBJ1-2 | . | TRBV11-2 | TGTGCCAGCAGCTTATTATCGCTCGGAGGGGGCTACACCTTC | CASSLLSLGGGYTF
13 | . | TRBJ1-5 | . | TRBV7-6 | TGTGCCAGCAGCTCAGGGGCCGGGGGGCCCCAGCATTTT | CASSSGAGGPQHF
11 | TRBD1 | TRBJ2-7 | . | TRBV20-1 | TGCAGTGCGGGACAGTTACGCGAGCAGTACTTC | CSAGQLREQYF
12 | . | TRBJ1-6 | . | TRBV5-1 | TGCGCCAGCGGACCGGACATGGGGACCCTCCACTTT | CASGPDMGTLHF
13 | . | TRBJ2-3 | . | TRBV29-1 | TGCAGCGTTGACTTCGAAGTCACAGATACGCAGTATTTT | CSVDFEVTDTQYF
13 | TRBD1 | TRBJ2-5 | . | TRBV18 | TGTGCCACCAGCACCCGGACAGGGGAGACCCAGTACTTC | CATSTRTGETQYF
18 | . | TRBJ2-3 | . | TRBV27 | TGTGCCAGCAGCGTAGGCCCGGGGGACCTGGTAGTGCAAGATACGCAGTATTTT | CASSVGPGDLVVQDTQYF
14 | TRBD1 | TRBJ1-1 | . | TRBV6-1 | TGTGCCAGCAGGGGACAGGGGGCTGTCGCTGAAGCTTTCTTT | CASRGQGAVAEAFF
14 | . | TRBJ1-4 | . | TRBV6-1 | TGTGCCAGCAGTGGAAGGTCGCCCGTAGAAAAACTGTTTTTT | CASSGRSPVEKLFF
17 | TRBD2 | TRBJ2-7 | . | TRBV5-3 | TGTGCCAGAAGCTTGGCCTCAGAACTAGCGGGAGACAACGAGCAGTACTTC | CARSLASELAGDNEQYF
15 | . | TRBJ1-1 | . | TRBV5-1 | TGCGCCAGCAGCTTGATGACAGGATTGAACACTGAAGCTTTCTTT | CASSLMTGLNTEAFF
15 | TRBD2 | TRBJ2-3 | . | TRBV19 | TGTGCCAGTGCCATCCTAGCGGGAGGTACAGATACGCAGTATTTT | CASAILAGGTDTQYF
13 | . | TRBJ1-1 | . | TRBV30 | TGTGCCTGGAGGAAGGAAGTGAACACTGAAGCTTTCTTT | CAWRKEVNTEAFF
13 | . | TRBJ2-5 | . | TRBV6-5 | TGTGCCAGCAGTTACTCCCGGGGGAAGGCCCAGTACTTC | CASSYSRGKAQYF
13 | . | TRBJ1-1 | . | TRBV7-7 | TGTGCTAGCAGCTTAGCTACTGGCACTGAAGCTTTCTTT | CASSLATGTEAFF
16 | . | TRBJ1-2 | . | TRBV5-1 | TGCGCCAGCAGCTTGGATCCGACAGGAGATTCCTATGGCTACACCTTC | CASSLDPTGDSYGYTF
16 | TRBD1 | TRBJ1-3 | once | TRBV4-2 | TGTGCCAGCAGCCAGGGACAGGCCGCTGCTGGAAACACCATATATTTT | CASSQGQAAAGNTIYF
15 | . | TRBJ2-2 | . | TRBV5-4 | TGTGCCAGCAGCCTATCAGGGTCGAGCACCGGGGAGCTGTTTTTT | CASSLSGSSTGELFF
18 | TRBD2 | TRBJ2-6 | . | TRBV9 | TGTGCCAGCAGCGTAGAGGGACTAGCGGGAGTTGGGGCCAACGTCCTGACTTTC | CASSVEGLAGVGANVLTF
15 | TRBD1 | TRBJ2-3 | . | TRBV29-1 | TGCAGCGTTGATACAGGGGAAAAGGGCACAGATACGCAGTATTTT | CSVDTGEKGTDTQYF
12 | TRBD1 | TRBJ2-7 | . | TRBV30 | TGTGCCTGGACCAGGGGGCACAACGAGCAGTACTTC | CAWTRGHNEQYF
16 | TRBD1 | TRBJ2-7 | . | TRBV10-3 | TGTGCCATCAGTGACTCTACCCGGACAGGGTCCGGGGAGCAGTACTTC | CAISDSTRTGSGEQYF
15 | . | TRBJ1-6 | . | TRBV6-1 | TGTGCCAGCAGTCCTGAGCCAGGGCCCAATTCACCCCTCCACTTT | CASSPEPGPNSPLHF
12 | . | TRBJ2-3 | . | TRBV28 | TGTGCCAGCAGCCCAGGGCGGGATACGCAGTATTTT | CASSPGRDTQYF
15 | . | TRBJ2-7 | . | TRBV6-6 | TGTGCCAGCAGGACCACCGGCAGGAACTCCTACGAGCAGTACTTC | CASRTTGRNSYEQYF
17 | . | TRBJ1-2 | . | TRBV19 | TGTGCCAGTAGTATTTGGCACGGCGGGCGGCCCAACTATGGCTACACCTTC | CASSIWHGGRPNYGYTF
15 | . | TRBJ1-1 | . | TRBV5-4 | TGTGCCAGCAGCTTGGCGGGACACCCGAACACTGAAGCTTTCTTT | CASSLAGHPNTEAFF
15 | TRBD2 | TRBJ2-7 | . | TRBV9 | TGTGCCAGCAGCGTAGGCGGGAGCGTCCCTCGCGAGCAGTACTTC | CASSVGGSVPREQYF
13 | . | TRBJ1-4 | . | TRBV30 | TGTGCCTGTTCAGGGGTTGGTAATGAAAAACTGTTTTTT | CACSGVGNEKLFF
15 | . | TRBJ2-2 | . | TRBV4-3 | TGCGCCAGCAGCCAAGATCGAAGTTGGCCCGGGGAGCTGTTTTTT | CASSQDRSWPGELFF
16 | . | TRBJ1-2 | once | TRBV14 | TGTGCCAGCAGCCAAGATCAAATCAGGTCCTTCTATGGCTACACCTTC | CASSQDQIRSFYGYTF
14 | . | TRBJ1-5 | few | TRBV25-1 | TGTGCCTGCCGGGGGGCCGGGGGCAATCAGCCCCAGCATTTT | CACRGAGGNQPQHF
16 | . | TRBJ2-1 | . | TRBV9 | TGTGCCAGCAGCGTAGAGGGGGTTCTCCTCTACAATGAGCAGTTCTTC | CASSVEGVLLYNEQFF
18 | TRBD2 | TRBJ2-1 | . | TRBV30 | TGTGCCTGGAGTGTAGTAAGGACTAGCGGGGGGGCCCACAATGAGCAGTTCTTC | CAWSVVRTSGGAHNEQFF
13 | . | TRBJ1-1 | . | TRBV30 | TGTGCCTGGAGTGTAAAGCTGAACACTGAAGCTTTCTTT | CAWSVKLNTEAFF
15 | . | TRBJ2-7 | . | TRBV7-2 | TGTGCCAGCAGCCCTAGAGGTGGTCAGGATTATAAGCAGTACTTC | CASSPRGGQDYKQYF
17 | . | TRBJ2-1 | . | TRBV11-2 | TGTGCCAGCAGCTTAGATAGAACAGGGGCGGGGTACAATGAGCAGTTCTTC | CASSLDRTGAGYNEQFF
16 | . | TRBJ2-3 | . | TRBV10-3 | TGTGCCATCAGAGACCCCCCTGGAGGGAGCACAGATACGCAGTATTTT | CAIRDPPGGSTDTQYF
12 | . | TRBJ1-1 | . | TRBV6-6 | TGTGCCAGCAGTTACTCGGAGGCCCCAGCTTTCTTT | CASSYSEAPAFF
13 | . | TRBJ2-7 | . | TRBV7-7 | TGTGCTAGCAGCTTATTAGGCGCGGGGGAGCAGTACTTC | CASSLLGAGEQYF
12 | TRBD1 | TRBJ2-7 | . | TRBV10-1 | TGCGCCAGCAGCCCGCAGGGGGCCGAGCAGTACTTC | CASSPQGAEQYF
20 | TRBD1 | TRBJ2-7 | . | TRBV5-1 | TGCGCCAGCAGCTTGGCTTATTCGCCCGTCCTTGCAGGGGGCGCGAACGAGCAGTACTTC | CASSLAYSPVLAGGANEQYF
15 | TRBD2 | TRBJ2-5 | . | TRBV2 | TGTGCCAGCAGGAAATGGACTAGCGGGGGAGAGACCCAGTACTTC | CASRKWTSGGETQYF
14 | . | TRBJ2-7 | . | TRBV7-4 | TGTGCCAGCAGCTACTACCTCCCCACCCACGAGCAGTACTTC | CASSYYLPTHEQYF
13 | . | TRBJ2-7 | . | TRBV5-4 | TGTGCCAGCAGGGCGGGACCAGGATACGAGCAGTACTTC | CASRAGPGYEQYF
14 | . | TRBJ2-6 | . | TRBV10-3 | TGTGCCATCCGGCGGGGCTCTGGGGCCAACGTCCTGACTTTC | CAIRRGSGANVLTF